The 32 T cell receptor beta chains below all came from one sample that was sequenced in a study of human T cells and chemical hapten exposure. In TCRdb, the RACE reads were re-called with MiXCR into one record per CDR3 protein. The table includes around 200,000 distinct CDR3 sequences, about 25% detected once. Regarding time point: patch test 3, about 24 weeks after DPC sensitization. Treatment indicated: therapeutic diphenylcyclopropenone sensitization with weekly scalp DPC. This specimen consisted of whole blood, obtained in connection with sensitization to the hapten diphenylcyclopropenone (DPC). The receptors come from a woman in her forties with alopecia areata. Some clones in this sample may be carry-over from other donors' samples.

This clonotype appeared a few times. This chain uses TRBV20-1 with TRBJ2-1; D gene uncertain. This CDR3 comprises 13 residues. The germline V and J ends were trimmed by 3 bases and 0 bases, with 6 bases remaining between them. The germline CDR1 and CDR2 sequences are DFQATT and SNEGSKA (reference sequence). CDR3 loop: CSASLSSYNEQFF. CDR3 in DNA: TGCAGTGCTAGCCTGAGCTCCTACAATGAGCAGTTCTTC.

In nucleotides, the CDR3 is TGCAGTGCTAGAGTTTCGGGGGCCGCTCAGCCCCAGCATTTT. This gives the protein CSARVSGAAQPQHF. The chain combines TRBV20-1 with TRBJ1-5; tentatively, D is TRBD1 (6 bases). This CDR3 region has 14 residues. V was shortened by 1 base and J by 6 bases, with 13 bases between the two germline ends. Germline-derived CDR1 and CDR2 are DFQATT and SNEGSKA (reference sequence).

The chain links TRBV7-8 to TRBJ1-1, with TRBD1 matching over 7 bases. V lost 7 bases and J lost 8; bases outside the gene matches: 13. The germline gives CDR1 SGHVS, CDR2 FQNEAQ. The CDR3 covers 14 residues. CDR3 sequence reads: CASTLRSWDREAFF. DNA for the CDR3: TGTGCCAGCACCCTTAGAAGTTGGGACAGAGAAGCTTTCTTT.

The V and J genes are TRBV7-3 and TRBJ1-1; weak D call: TRBD1 (5 bases). Germline CDR1 reads SGHTA; CDR2 reads FQGTGA. The CDR3 consists of 14 residues. Trimming took 5 bases from V and 1 from J, leaving 11 bases between them. As DNA, the CDR3 is TGTGCCAGCAGCCCCCAAGGACAGAACACTGAAGCTTTCTTT. It translates to CASSPQGQNTEAFF.

This clonotype was recorded at least ten times. V usage is TRBV28 and J usage is TRBJ2-1; D not resolved. Trimming took 6 bases from V and 6 from J, leaving 9 bases between them. The CDR3 is made up of 12 amino acids. CDR1 is MDHEN, CDR2 SYDVKM, per germline. The CDR3 region is CASRARSNEQFF. The DNA of the CDR3 is TGTGCCAGCAGAGCTAGGTCCAATGAGCAGTTCTTC.

The gene calls are TRBV20-1 and TRBJ2-7; no reliable D call. This CDR3 spans 14 amino acids. The germline V gene encodes CDR1 DFQATT and CDR2 SNEGSKA (reference sequence). V was trimmed by 5 bases and J by 2 bases, leaving 16 bases between them. This CDR3 is CSAGEQTIAYEQYF. CDR3 DNA sequence: TGCAGTGCTGGGGAACAGACGATCGCCTACGAGCAGTACTTC.

The chain recombines TRBV4-1 with TRBJ2-5; a possible D gene is TRBD1 (6 bases). Trimming left V 4 bases short and J 1 base short, with 13 bases between. In germline, CDR1 is MGHRA, CDR2 YSYEKL. The CDR3 is 15 amino acids. CDR3 nucleotides: TGCGCCAGCAGCCTTGTTGGACAGTCCCAAGAGACCCAGTACTTC. Residues: CASSLVGQSQETQYF.

The chain joins TRBV6-1 to TRBJ1-5; no clear D gene. The ends were cut back, 2 bases at V and 0 bases at J, with 11 bases in the middle. Per germline, CDR1 MNHNS and CDR2 SASEGT. The CDR3 totals 16 residues. In DNA form, the CDR3 reads TGTGCCAGCAGTGAATGGGCAGCTCTTAGCAATCAGCCCCAGCATTTT. The encoded protein is CASSEWAALSNQPQHF.

This clonotype came up a few times. The genes are TRBV6-5 and TRBJ2-3; no reliable D call. The CDR3 spans 13 residues. With 5 bases removed from V and 5 bases from J, the gap between germline ends came to 11 bases. The V gene's germline CDR1 is MNHEY and CDR2 SVGAGI. The CDR3 coding sequence is TGTGCCAGCAGTCATGGACGCCTAGATACGCAGTATTTT. Encoded protein: CASSHGRLDTQYF.

The rearrangement uses TRBV5-1 and TRBJ2-7, with D tentatively TRBD1 (6 bases). With 3 bases removed from V and 0 bases from J, the gap between germline ends came to 10 bases. CDR1 is SGHRS, CDR2 YFSETQ, per germline. The CDR3 extends over 14 amino acids. The CDR3 protein is CASSWGPSSYEQYF. The CDR3 bases are TGCGCCAGCAGCTGGGGGCCGAGCTCCTACGAGCAGTACTTC.

V usage is TRBV2 and J usage is TRBJ2-7, with D perhaps TRBD2 (5 bases). CDR3 length: 11 residues. CDR1 and CDR2 (germline): SNHLY, FYNNEI. The germline V and J ends were trimmed by 4 bases and 4 bases, with 5 bases remaining between them. CDR3 in DNA: TGTGCCAGCAGTGGGGAGTACGAGCAGTACTTC. It is translated as CASSGEYEQYF. The full variable domain, its missing parts supplied by reference TRBV2 and TRBJ2-7, is EPEVTQTPSHQVTQMGQEVILRCVPISNHLYFYWYRQILGQKVEFLVSFYNNEISEKSEIFDDQFSVERPDGSNFTLKIRSTKLEDSAMYFCASSGEYEQYFGPGTRLTVT.

This rearrangement joins TRBV7-2 to TRBJ2-4, with D perhaps matching TRBD2 (5 bases). In germline, CDR1 is SGHTA, CDR2 FQGNSA. Deletions cut 6 bases from V and 0 bases from J, with 9 bases between. The CDR3 has 14 residues. CDR3 amino acids: CASSFGLAKNIQYF. CDR3 DNA: TGTGCCAGCAGTTTCGGACTAGCCAAAAACATTCAGTACTTC.

The CDR3 loop is CASSIAVGVRTQYF. The CDR3 DNA follows: TGTGCCAGTAGTATAGCGGTGGGGGTCCGGACCCAGTACTTC. The J gene is TRBJ2-5, the V gene TRBV19; possibly TRBD1 or TRBD2 for D (5 bases each). Germline V gene data show CDR1 as LNHDA and CDR2 as SQIVND (reference sequence). This CDR3 is built from 14 residues. V dropped 1 base and J dropped 7 bases, with 13 bases sitting between them.

The V gene is TRBV24-1, the J gene TRBJ2-7; D not resolved. The CDR3 contains 14 residues. The germline V and J ends were trimmed by 4 bases and 3 bases, with 12 bases remaining between them. Germline assignment: CDR1 KGHDR and CDR2 SFDVKD. CDR3 amino acids: CATSDQSDFYEQYF. CDR3 coding DNA: TGTGCCACCAGTGACCAGAGCGATTTCTACGAGCAGTACTTC.

This rearrangement joins TRBV6-2 or TRBV6-3 to TRBJ2-7; D remains unclear. This CDR3 is built from 11 residues. V dropped 5 bases and J dropped 3 bases, with 5 bases sitting between them. Germline values: CDR1 MNHEY, CDR2 SVGEGT. CDR3 DNA: TGTGCCAGCAGTCTCCTCTACGAGCAGTACTTC. Translated: CASSLLYEQYF.

In this sample, this clonotype turned up a few times. V is TRBV5-6 and J is TRBJ2-2; 11 bases line up with TRBD2. This CDR3 is built from 16 residues. The ends lost 3 bases at V and 6 bases at J; junction bases unmatched: 7. Germline V lookup: CDR1 SGHDT, CDR2 YYEEEE. Here the CDR3 DNA reads TGTGCCAGCAGCTACGGTAGCGGGAGGGCGGCCGGGGAGCTGTTTTTT. Its protein product is CASSYGSGRAAGELFF.

DNA for the CDR3: TGTGCCAGCAGCTTAATCCAACAAGAGACCCAGTACTTC. As protein: CASSLIQQETQYF. The V and J genes are TRBV7-2 and TRBJ2-5; no clear D. Per germline, CDR1 SGHTA and CDR2 FQGNSA. V was trimmed by 2 bases and J by 2 bases, leaving 6 bases between them. The CDR3 extends over 13 amino acids.

V usage is TRBV29-1 and J usage is TRBJ2-3; D is perhaps TRBD1 or TRBD2 (5 bases each). The ends were cut back, 7 bases at V and 1 base at J, with 12 bases in the middle. Looked up from germline, CDR1 is SQVTM and CDR2 is ANQGSEA. The CDR3 has 13 residues. The CDR3 spells CSAGTPGTDTQYF. CDR3 bases: TGCAGCGCCGGGACCCCGGGCACAGATACGCAGTATTTT.

The sample holds a few counts of this clonotype. The genes are TRBV29-1 and TRBJ1-1; possible D gene TRBD1, 6 bases. The CDR3 sequence is 14 residues long. CDR1 and CDR2 (germline): SQVTM, ANQGSEA. V lost 5 bases, J lost 1 base, and 14 bases lay in between. CDR3 sequence: CSVKIRDTNTEAFF. The CDR3 region has the DNA TGCAGCGTTAAAATCCGGGACACGAACACTGAAGCTTTCTTT.

The V gene is TRBV27, the J gene TRBJ2-5; 7 nucleotides align to TRBD2. With 8 bases clipped from V and 5 bases from J, the junction kept 17 bases outside the gene matches. CDR1 is MNHEY and CDR2 is SMNVEV in the germline V gene (reference sequence). The CDR3 has 16 amino acids. The CDR3 sequence is CASSIRRGSFPETQYF. Written as DNA, the CDR3 is TGTGCCAGCTCAATAAGGCGCGGGAGTTTTCCCGAGACCCAGTACTTC.

This clonotype turned up a few times. The chain links TRBV27 to TRBJ2-7; a possible D gene is TRBD2 (5 bases). CDR1 is MNHEY, CDR2 SMNVEV, per germline (reference sequence). Trimming pared 0 bases from V and 3 bases from J, leaving 6 bases between. The CDR3 is made up of 13 amino acids. CDR3 sequence (DNA): TGTGCCAGCAGTTTATCCCGGGGCTACGAGCAGTACTTC. Its protein is CASSLSRGYEQYF.

The chain combines TRBV12-3 or TRBV12-4 with TRBJ2-1; 11 bases map to TRBD2. This CDR3 spans 11 amino acids. The J segment lost 12 bases and the V segment lost 7 bases, leaving 2 bases of the junction unmatched. The CDR3 is CASKGTSGQFF. CDR3 nucleotides: TGTGCCAGCAAAGGGACTAGCGGGCAGTTCTTC.

This clonotype was found a few times. This chain links TRBV12-3 or TRBV12-4 with TRBJ2-3; D gene uncertain. This CDR3 contains 14 residues. V gave up 3 bases and J gave up 0 bases, with 7 bases separating them. The DNA of the CDR3 is TGTGCCAGCAGTTTGGCACTCAGCACAGATACGCAGTATTTT. This translates into CASSLALSTDTQYF.

The chain couples TRBV7-2 to TRBJ2-3; unclear D gene. Germline-derived CDR1 and CDR2 are SGHTA and FQGNSA. This CDR3 spans 15 amino acids. Trimming stripped 5 bases from V and 0 bases from J, with 12 bases between. The CDR3 coding sequence is TGTGCCAGCAGCCCATACATCACTAGCACAGATACGCAGTATTTT. Protein product: CASSPYITSTDTQYF.

This clonotype has just a few counts. This chain connects TRBV10-3 to TRBJ2-1; the match to TRBD2 covers 15 bases. The CDR3 spans 18 residues. Germline CDR1 reads ENHRY; CDR2 reads SYGVKD. J lost 2 bases, V lost 6 bases, and 8 bases had no gene match. CDR3: CAISSPGTSGRTYNEQFF. The CDR3 bases are TGTGCCATCAGCAGTCCCGGGACTAGCGGGAGGACCTACAATGAGCAGTTCTTC.

There are a few counts of this clonotype. This chain connects TRBV10-3 to TRBJ2-7; perhaps TRBD1 as D (9 bases). Germline CDR1 reads ENHRY; CDR2 reads SYGVKD. Trimming cost V 7 bases and J 6 bases, with 19 bases left between them. This CDR3 has 14 amino acids. CDR3 protein: CAITGGDREGEQYF. CDR3 bases: TGTGCCATCACCGGGGGGGACAGGGAGGGCGAGCAGTACTTC.

Comments on this clonotype: An end of the junction does not agree with germline; a read error may underlie this. The genes are TRBV9 and TRBJ2-3; possible D gene TRBD1, 6 bases. Looked up from germline, CDR1 is SGDLS and CDR2 is YYNGEE. This CDR3 contains 14 residues. The CDR3 DNA reads as TGTGCCGGCAGCGTGGGACATGAGAGAGATACGCAGTATTTT. It is translated as CAGSVGHERDTQYF.

The rearrangement links TRBV28 to TRBJ2-4, with unresolved D. The CDR3 runs 14 residues. The germline V gene has CDR1 MDHEN and CDR2 SYDVKM. V was pared by 1 base and J by 0 bases, with 4 bases between. The CDR3 here is CASSLSIAKNIQYF. Written as DNA, the CDR3 is TGTGCCAGCAGTTTATCGATAGCCAAAAACATTCAGTACTTC. Supplemented by reference TRBV28 and TRBJ2-4, the full variable domain reads DVKVTQSSRYLVKRTGEKVFLECVQDMDHENMFWYRQDPGLGLRLIYFSYDVKMKEKGDIPEGYSVSREKKERFSLILESASTNQTSMYLCASSLSIAKNIQYFGAGTRLSVL.

The chain is built from TRBV10-2 and TRBJ2-5; 7 nucleotides agree with TRBD1. The V gene end was trimmed by 3 bases and the J gene end by 4 bases; junction bases not matched to a gene: 8. Germline CDR1 reads WSHSY; CDR2 reads SAAADI. This CDR3 comprises 15 residues. CDR3 sequence: CASSEPTGAGETQYF. In DNA form, the CDR3 reads TGCGCCAGCAGTGAACCCACAGGGGCGGGAGAGACCCAGTACTTC.

The rearrangement links TRBV19 to TRBJ1-6; TRBD1 might be the D (6 bases). Germline V CDR1 and CDR2: LNHDA, SQIVND (reference sequence). Trimming pared 4 bases from V and 5 bases from J, leaving 15 bases between. The CDR3 contains 16 residues. CDR3 protein: CASSRTGTNHNSPLHF. The CDR3 DNA follows: TGTGCCAGTAGTAGAACTGGGACAAACCATAATTCACCCCTCCACTTT.

In its sample, this clonotype was seen once. The V gene is TRBV7-2, the J gene TRBJ2-3; 12 bases align to TRBD2. With 5 bases clipped from V and 4 bases from J, the junction kept 7 bases outside the gene matches. Germline assignment: CDR1 SGHTA and CDR2 FQGNSA. This CDR3 spans 16 amino acids. CDR3 amino acids: CASSVLGLAGPDTQYF. The CDR3 DNA reads TGTGCCAGCAGCGTGCTGGGACTAGCGGGCCCAGATACGCAGTATTTT.

V is TRBV20-1 and J is TRBJ2-3; the D is unclear. V was trimmed by 6 bases and J by 5 bases, leaving 9 bases between them. The CDR3 has 11 residues. Germline-derived CDR1 and CDR2 are DFQATT and SNEGSKA (reference sequence). The CDR3 DNA sequence: TGCAGTGCCGACCAAAAAGATACGCAGTATTTT. It yields the protein CSADQKDTQYF.